Below are 27 T cell receptor beta chains sequenced from a single sample in a study of Ad26.COV2.S vaccination and SARS-CoV-2 variants. This table comes from immunoSEQ multiplex PCR, and its TCRdb copy is limited to in-frame clones, with some not included. The sample lists fewer than 800,000 clones; approximately 88% were seen once. The treatment denotes: some 20 received Ad26.COV2.S at low or high dose, single or two shots; several received placebo; per-sample allocation not given. Samples came from day 63 after the first vaccine or placebo injection. Sample: peripheral blood, taken in a trial of Ad26.COV2.S vaccine versus placebo. The receptors derive from a person between 18 and 59 years old who received the Ad26.COV2.S COVID-19 vaccine or a placebo.

The chain joins TRBV2 to TRBJ2-3, with no clear D. The CDR3 spans 11 residues. In germline, CDR1 is SNHLY, CDR2 FYNNEI. Trimming shortened V by 7 bases and J by 5 bases, and 7 bases separated the two germline ends. In DNA, the CDR3 is TGTGCCAGCACCCCCGGAGATACGCAGTATTTT. The encoded protein is CASTPGDTQYF.

A few counts support this clone. The chain couples TRBV6-2 or TRBV6-3 to TRBJ2-7; no clear D. The germline CDR1 and CDR2 sequences are MNHEY and SVGEGT. The CDR3 is made up of 11 amino acids. Trimming left V 5 bases short and J 2 bases short, with 4 bases between. CDR3 loop: CASSTTYEQYF. As DNA, the CDR3 is TGTGCCAGCAGTACCACCTACGAGCAGTACTTC.

This clone was observed a single time. This chain uses TRBV6-6 with TRBJ2-1; 8 bases match TRBD2. Trimming at V came to 5 bases and at J to 4 bases, leaving 28 bases not matched to a gene. The CDR3 loop spans 22 amino acids. The germline gives CDR1 MNHNY, CDR2 SVGAGI (reference sequence). CDR3 loop: CASSPIGTGKSSGPPGYNEQFF. The CDR3 bases are TGTGCCAGCAGTCCTATCGGGACGGGAAAATCTAGCGGGCCTCCAGGGTACAATGAGCAGTTCTTC.

This chain uses TRBV7-9 with TRBJ1-1; D remains unclear. The CDR3 spans 15 residues. The V and J ends lost 5 bases and 4 bases respectively, with 17 bases between them. In germline, CDR1 is SEHNR, CDR2 FQNEAQ (reference sequence). As DNA, the CDR3 is TGTGCCAGCAGCATTGAGGGCCTAATCGGCACTGAAGCTTTCTTT. This gives the protein CASSIEGLIGTEAFF. The full variable domain, completed using reference TRBV7-9 and TRBJ1-1, is DTGVSQNPRHKITKRGQNVTFRCDPISEHNRLYWYRQTLGQGPEFLTYFQNEAQLEKSRLLSDRFSAERPKGSFSTLEIQRTEQGDSAMYLCASSIEGLIGTEAFFGQGTRLTVV.

The rearrangement links TRBV11-2 to TRBJ2-1; no firm D call. The V gene lost 0 bases and the J gene lost 6 bases, with 12 bases spanning the gap. Germline-derived CDR1 and CDR2 are SGHAT and FQNNGV. The CDR3 runs 15 residues. The CDR3 is CASSLDDNYFNEQFF. DNA for the CDR3: TGTGCCAGCAGCTTAGACGACAATTACTTCAATGAGCAGTTCTTC. Full variable domain (missing parts from reference TRBV11-2 and TRBJ2-1): EAGVAQSPRYKIIEKRQSVAFWCNPISGHATLYWYQQILGQGPKLLIQFQNNGVVDDSQLPKDRFSAERLKGVDSTLKIQPAKLEDSAVYLCASSLDDNYFNEQFFGPGTRLTVL.

The chain carries TRBV2 and TRBJ1-6; D ambiguous. The CDR3 is 18 amino acids. Trimming shortened V by 6 bases and J by 0 bases, and 18 bases separated the two germline ends. Germline CDR1 reads SNHLY; CDR2 reads FYNNEI. CDR3 sequence reads: CASRFTASSSSYNSPLHF. The DNA of the CDR3 is TGTGCCAGCAGGTTCACGGCCAGTTCGAGCTCCTATAATTCACCCCTCCACTTT.

The rearrangement joins TRBV3-1 (or the pseudogene TRBV3-2) to TRBJ2-2; D perhaps matches TRBD2 (5 bases). The germline V gene has CDR1 LGHDT and CDR2 YNNKEL (reference sequence). V was trimmed by 0 bases and J by 2 bases, leaving 13 bases between them. The CDR3 is 17 amino acids. The CDR3: CASSQDRSGGNTGELFF. The CDR3 coding sequence is TGTGCCAGCAGCCAAGATAGAAGCGGAGGCAACACCGGGGAGCTGTTTTTT.

This chain uses TRBV7-3 with TRBJ2-5, with D perhaps given as TRBD1 or TRBD2 (5 bases each). In germline, CDR1 is SGHTA, CDR2 FQGTGA. Trimming left V 1 base short and J 2 bases short, with 35 bases between. The CDR3 sequence is 23 residues long. CDR3 loop: CASSLRGPHSLTDTGAQQETQYF. The DNA of the CDR3 is TGTGCCAGCAGCTTAAGAGGTCCCCACAGCCTAACAGATACCGGGGCCCAGCAAGAGACCCAGTACTTC.

The J gene is TRBJ2-4, the V gene TRBV9, with 11 bases matching TRBD2. The CDR3 is 19 residues long. In germline, CDR1 is SGDLS, CDR2 YYNGEE. V lost 3 bases to trimming and J lost 1 base; unmatched junction nucleotides: 12. CDR3 in DNA: TGTGCCAGCAGCGCTTCTAGCGGGAGGTCCAGTAGGGCCAAAAACATTCAGTACTTC. It translates to CASSASSGRSSRAKNIQYF.

The chain joins TRBV3-1 (or the pseudogene TRBV3-2) to TRBJ1-2; D may be TRBD1 (5 bases). This CDR3 region has 15 residues. V lost 1 base and J lost 5, with 14 bases in between. In germline, CDR1 is LGHDT, CDR2 YNNKEL (reference sequence). This CDR3 reads CASSQVSQGGYGYTF. DNA for the CDR3: TGTGCCAGCAGCCAAGTAAGCCAGGGTGGGTATGGCTACACCTTC.

The V gene is TRBV7-2, the J gene TRBJ2-1; TRBD2 matches 10 bases. This CDR3 spans 15 amino acids. Germline V CDR1 and CDR2: SGHTA, FQGNSA. Trimming took 4 bases from V and 6 from J; bases not matched to a gene: 6. CDR3 coding DNA: TGTGCCAGCAGCTCACGGACTAGCGGAGCCAATGAGCAGTTCTTC. Protein: CASSSRTSGANEQFF.

This chain joins TRBV11-1 and TRBJ1-1; possible D gene TRBD1, 5 bases. Trimming left V 4 bases short and J 7 bases short, with 7 bases between. The CDR3 totals 11 residues. The germline V gene has CDR1 SGHAT and CDR2 FQDESV (reference sequence). CDR3 nucleotides: TGTGCCAGCAGCTCGGACATTGAAGCTTTCTTT. Translation: CASSSDIEAFF.

The J gene is TRBJ1-1, the V gene TRBV27; 8 positions agree with TRBD1. The V gene end was trimmed by 7 bases and the J gene end by 12 bases; junction bases not matched to a gene: 13. This CDR3 is built from 13 residues. The germline CDR1 and CDR2 sequences are MNHEY and SMNVEV (reference sequence). CDR3 loop: CASTGTGAFGTFF. The CDR3, as DNA: TGTGCCAGCACCGGGACAGGCGCCTTTGGAACTTTCTTT.

This clone was picked up one time. V and J are TRBV7-2 and TRBJ1-4; maybe TRBD1 (6 bases). Germline CDR1 and CDR2: SGHTA and FQGNSA. The V gene lost 0 bases and the J gene lost 7 bases, with 12 bases spanning the gap. CDR3 length equals 15 residues. The CDR3 DNA reads as TGTGCCAGCAGCTTAGCGGGGGGCGTAAGTGAAAAACTGTTTTTT. Protein sequence: CASSLAGGVSEKLFF.

This clone has just one count. This chain connects TRBV29-1 to TRBJ2-7; 8 bases fit TRBD1. The CDR3 totals 14 residues. Trimming cost V 7 bases and J 0 bases; bases outside gene matches: 8. Germline CDR1 is SQVTM and CDR2 is ANQGSEA. The CDR3 loop is CSAKDRVDSYEQYF. CDR3 coding DNA: TGCAGCGCAAAGGACAGGGTCGACTCCTACGAGCAGTACTTC.

The V call is TRBV5-4, the J call TRBJ2-3; possibly TRBD2 for D (5 bases). Trimming left V 4 bases short and J 2 bases short, with 11 bases between. Germline V gene data show CDR1 as SGHNT and CDR2 as YYREEE (reference sequence). The CDR3 has 14 amino acids. The CDR3 coding sequence is TGTGCCAGCAGCCCGGGGTCCCCCACAGATACGCAGTATTTT. Residues: CASSPGSPTDTQYF.

This chain links TRBV7-2 with TRBJ2-7, with TRBD1 matching 8 bases. In germline, CDR1 is SGHTA, CDR2 FQGNSA. The CDR3 runs to 17 residues. J was trimmed by 1 base and V by 5 bases; bases with no gene match: 13. CDR3 residues: CASSQATGTGNSYEQYF. The CDR3, as DNA: TGTGCCAGCAGCCAAGCCACTGGGACAGGTAATTCCTACGAGCAGTACTTC.

This clone was observed once. The genes are TRBV6-2 or TRBV6-3 and TRBJ1-2, with D perhaps matching TRBD1 (5 bases). The CDR3 is 13 residues long. Trimming removed 4 bases at V and 8 bases at J, with 14 bases between. Per germline, CDR1 MNHEY and CDR2 SVGEGT. CDR3 DNA sequence: TGTGCCAGCAGTTTTGGGACGGTGGGAGGCTACACCTTC. Encoded protein: CASSFGTVGGYTF.

The CDR3 reads CASSFGRNQEKLFF. CDR3 coding DNA: TGTGCCAGCAGCTTTGGACGGAATCAGGAAAAACTGTTTTTT. The genes are TRBV5-4 and TRBJ1-4; D is unresolved. Trimming removed 2 bases from V and 8 bases from J, with 13 bases in between. The CDR3 contains 14 residues. Germline V gives CDR1 SGHNT, CDR2 YYREEE (reference sequence).

V is TRBV18 and J is TRBJ2-5; TRBD1 aligns across 7 bases. The CDR3 spans 15 residues. Germline V gene lookup returns CDR1 KGHSH and CDR2 LQKENI. Trimming at V came to 1 base and at J to 2 bases, leaving 4 bases not matched to a gene. CDR3 in DNA: TGTGCCAGCTCACCACAGGTGGGACAGCAAGAGACCCAGTACTTC. Amino acids: CASSPQVGQQETQYF.

This sequence joins TRBV14 and TRBJ2-1; D might be TRBD2 (6 bases). V was trimmed by 4 bases and J by 3 bases, leaving 10 bases between them. The CDR3 runs to 14 residues. Per germline, CDR1 SGHDN and CDR2 FVKESK. The CDR3 DNA is TGTGCCAGCAGCCCTAGCGACCTCTACAATGAGCAGTTCTTC. It yields the protein CASSPSDLYNEQFF.

Here the CDR3 DNA reads TGTGCCAGCACTCCCCCGCTCCTCCTAGAGCAGTACTTC. Translating it yields CASTPPLLLEQYF. The chain is built from TRBV6-6 and TRBJ2-7; D unresolved. Germline V gene data show CDR1 as MNHNY and CDR2 as SVGAGI (reference sequence). CDR3 length: 13 amino acids. V was trimmed by 7 bases and J by 7 bases, leaving 17 bases between them.

The genes are TRBV19 and TRBJ1-3; D gene uncertain. This CDR3 region has 15 residues. V lost 2 bases, J lost 0 bases, and 8 bases lay in between. Germline CDR1 and CDR2: LNHDA and SQIVND (reference sequence). The CDR3, as DNA: TGTGCCAGTAGTATACGGGCGGTCTCTGGAAACACCATATATTTT. Translation gives CASSIRAVSGNTIYF.

Notes on this clone: A read error may explain this, as a much larger clone is one base away. The V and J genes are TRBV11-2 and TRBJ1-5; a possible D gene is TRBD1 (5 bases). V shed 1 base and J shed 4 bases, with 5 bases lying between them. Germline V CDR1 and CDR2: SGHAT, FQNNGV. There are 13 residues in the CDR3. The CDR3 loop reads CASSLGQNQPQHF. DNA of the CDR3: TGTGCCAGCAGCTTAGGACAGAATCAGCCCCAGCATTTT.

This rearrangement joins TRBV7-2 to TRBJ2-1; 7 bases line up with TRBD2. Germline CDR1 and CDR2: SGHTA and FQGNSA. There are 17 residues in the CDR3. Losses at the gene ends were 5 bases for V and 2 bases for J; bases not matched to a gene: 12. Written as DNA, the CDR3 is TGTGCCAGCAGCCTCATAAGAGGGACTAATCCCTACAATGAGCAGTTCTTC. The encoded protein is CASSLIRGTNPYNEQFF.

The chain's CDR3 is CASSVGRVGELFF. As DNA, the CDR3 is TGTGCCAGCAGCGTAGGGAGGGTGGGGGAGCTGTTTTTT. The chain joins TRBV7-2 to TRBJ2-2, with TRBD2 identical over 7 bases. Germline trimming cut 5 bases from V and 8 bases from J; bases unmatched to any gene: 5. This CDR3 region has 13 residues. The germline V gene encodes CDR1 SGHTA and CDR2 FQGNSA.

The J gene is TRBJ1-4, the V gene TRBV19; D ambiguous. V lost 5 bases and J lost 0, with 10 bases in between. Germline CDR1 is LNHDA and CDR2 is SQIVND (reference sequence). The length of the CDR3 is 15 residues. CDR3 DNA: TGTGCCAGTAGTGTAATCAGTGCAACTAATGAAAAACTGTTTTTT. The encoded protein is CASSVISATNEKLFF.